The rows below give T cell receptor beta chains drawn from one sample of a study of breast tumors, draining lymph nodes, adjacent tissues. From the multiplex PCR reads, TCRdb called clonotypes with MiXCR, one entry per CDR3 protein. Of under 350,000 distinct CDR3 sequences detected, 30% appear once; the ten largest clones hold 1.1%. Sequenced material: axillary lymph node tissue. The receptors were sampled from a female donor with breast cancer. Some clones in this sample may be carry-over from other donors' samples. CDR3s include the opening cysteine and the closing phenylalanine or tryptophan. Each record gives: J gene, CDR3 length, V gene, clone size, D gene, CDR3 DNA, CDR3 protein. A D gene is named only where the DNA matches it firmly. Part of the rows lack a size; the others show once, few, many or a class for expanded clones.

TRBJ2-2	18	TRBV24-1	many	-	TGTGCCACCAGTGATTTGTGGACCAGGGGCGTAAACACCGGGGAGCTGTTTTTT	CATSDLWTRGVNTGELFF
TRBJ2-2	14	TRBV20-1	many	-	TGCAGCGGGATGGGGGGTGGGGGCACCGGGGAGCTGTTTTTT	CSGMGGGGTGELFF
TRBJ2-3	12	TRBV29-1	many	-	TGCAGCGTCGTACCCGGGGAAGATACGCAGTATTTT	CSVVPGEDTQYF
TRBJ2-2	16	TRBV5-5	many	TRBD1	TGTGCCAGCAGCCGAAAGACAGGGACGAACACCGGGGAGCTGTTTTTT	CASSRKTGTNTGELFF
TRBJ1-2	13	TRBV12-3/TRBV12-4	-	-	TGTGCCAGCAGTTTAAAAGCCAACTATGGCTACACCTTC	CASSLKANYGYTF
TRBJ2-5	11	TRBV30	many	TRBD1	TGTGCCTGGAGACAGGGGGAGACCCAGTACTTC	CAWRQGETQYF
TRBJ2-5	14	TRBV28	-	-	TGTGCCAGCAGTTTTGTGGGGGGCCAAGAGACCCAGTACTTC	CASSFVGGQETQYF
TRBJ2-1	15	TRBV5-6	-	-	TGTGCCAGCAGCTTGGTCCTAGCGTCCTACAATGAGCAGTTCTTC	CASSLVLASYNEQFF
TRBJ1-6	16	TRBV12-3/TRBV12-4	-	TRBD1	TGTGCCAGCAGTTTTCAGGGACAGGGTAATAGTTCACCCCTCCACTTT	CASSFQGQGNSSPLHF
TRBJ2-3	15	TRBV24-1	many	TRBD1	TGTGCCACCAGTGATCAAGGACAGGGGAAGGATACGCAGTATTTT	CATSDQGQGKDTQYF
TRBJ2-2	15	TRBV19	many	TRBD2	TGTGCCAGTAGTATTAGGGGACTAGCGGGTGGGGAGCTGTTTTTT	CASSIRGLAGGELFF
TRBJ1-6	16	TRBV2	many	-	TGTGCCAGCAGGCCCCCGGGGGGGGGCGATAATTCACCCCTCCACTTT	CASRPPGGGDNSPLHF
TRBJ1-1	13	TRBV19	-	-	TGTGCCAGTAGTGGACAGCCGAATCTAAAAGCTTTCTTT	CASSGQPNLKAFF
TRBJ2-5	16	TRBV14	-	TRBD2	TGTGCCAGCAGCCAAGATCTTAGCGGGAAGGAAGAGACCCAGTACTTC	CASSQDLSGKEETQYF
TRBJ2-1	14	TRBV9	-	TRBD2	TGCGCCAGCAGCCCTACTAGCGGGAGTCCTGAGCAGTCCTTC	CASSPTSGSPEQSF
TRBJ2-5	11	TRBV30	few	-	TGTGGGGGGGGGGGCGGAGAGACCCAGTACTTC	CGGGGGETQYF
TRBJ2-7	18	TRBV7-9	-	-	TGTACCAGCAGCGAATCTGCTGCTAGAGTACAGATACCCTACGAGCAGTACTTC	CTSSESAARVQIPYEQYF
TRBJ2-1	17	TRBV7-9	many	-	TGTGCCAGCAGCCGTTGGAGTTTGACAGGCGGAATAATCGGGCAGTTCTTC	CASSRWSLTGGIIGQFF
TRBJ2-7	13	TRBV20-1	many	-	TGCAGTGTTCGGGACACGCGGGCATACGAGCAGTACTTC	CSVRDTRAYEQYF
TRBJ2-1	18	TRBV27	-	TRBD2	TGTGCCAGCACCAAAGGGACTAGCGGGATTGGGTCCTACAATGAGCAGTTCTTC	CASTKGTSGIGSYNEQFF
TRBJ2-3	13	TRBV7-7	many	-	TGTGCTAGCAGCTTCGCCCCCCAGGATACGCAGTATTTT	CASSFAPQDTQYF
TRBJ2-3	17	TRBV4-2	many	TRBD2	TGTGCCAGCAGCCAGGGCCGGACTAGCGGGAGTGCAGATACGCAGTATTTT	CASSQGRTSGSADTQYF